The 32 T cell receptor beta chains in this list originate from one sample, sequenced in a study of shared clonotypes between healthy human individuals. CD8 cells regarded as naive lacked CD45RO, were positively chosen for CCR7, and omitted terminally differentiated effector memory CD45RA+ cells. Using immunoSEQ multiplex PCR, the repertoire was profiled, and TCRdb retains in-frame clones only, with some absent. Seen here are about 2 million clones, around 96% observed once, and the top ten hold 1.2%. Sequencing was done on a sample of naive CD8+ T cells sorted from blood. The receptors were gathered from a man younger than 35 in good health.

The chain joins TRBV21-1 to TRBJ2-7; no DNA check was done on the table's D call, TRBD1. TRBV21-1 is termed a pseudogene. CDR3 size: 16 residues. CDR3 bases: TGTGCCAGCAGCAAAGAGACACAGGGGGCGCCGAGTGAGCAGTACTTC. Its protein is CASSKETQGAPSEQYF.

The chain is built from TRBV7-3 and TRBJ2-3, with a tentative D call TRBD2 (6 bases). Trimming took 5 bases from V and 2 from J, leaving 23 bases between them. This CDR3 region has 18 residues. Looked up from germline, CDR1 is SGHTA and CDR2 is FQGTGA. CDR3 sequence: CASSLVGGVPRPTDTQYF. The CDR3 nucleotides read TGTGCCAGCAGCCTCGTAGGCGGGGTCCCCCGCCCCACAGATACGCAGTATTTT.

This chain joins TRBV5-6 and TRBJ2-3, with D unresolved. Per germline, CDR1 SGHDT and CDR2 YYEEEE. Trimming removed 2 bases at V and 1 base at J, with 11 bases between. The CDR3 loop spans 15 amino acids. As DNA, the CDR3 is TGTGCCAGCAGCTTCGAAGAACTTGGCACAGATACGCAGTATTTT. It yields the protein CASSFEELGTDTQYF.

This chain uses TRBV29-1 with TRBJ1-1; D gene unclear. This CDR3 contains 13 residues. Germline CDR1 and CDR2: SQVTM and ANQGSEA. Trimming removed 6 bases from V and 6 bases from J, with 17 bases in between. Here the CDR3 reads CSVLWENRAEAFF. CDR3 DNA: TGCAGCGTCCTCTGGGAGAACCGGGCTGAAGCTTTCTTT.

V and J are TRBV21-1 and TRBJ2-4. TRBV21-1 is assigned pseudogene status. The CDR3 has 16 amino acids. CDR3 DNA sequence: TGTGCCAGCAGCACATTGCAAATCCTAGCCAAAAACATTCAGTACTTC. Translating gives CASSTLQILAKNIQYF.

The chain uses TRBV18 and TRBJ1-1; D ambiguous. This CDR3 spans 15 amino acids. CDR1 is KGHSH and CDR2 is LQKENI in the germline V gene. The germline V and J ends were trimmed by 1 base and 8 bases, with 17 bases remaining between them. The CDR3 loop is CASSPRERVTPEAFF. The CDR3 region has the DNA TGTGCCAGCTCACCACGGGAAAGGGTTACCCCCGAAGCTTTCTTT.

The CDR3 here is CASSTVTGPEAFF. CDR3 DNA: TGCGCCAGCAGCACCGTCACGGGGCCTGAAGCTTTCTTT. The V gene is TRBV10-2, the J gene TRBJ1-1, with D perhaps TRBD1 (5 bases). Germline lookup yields CDR1 WSHSY and CDR2 SAAADI. Trimming took 6 bases from V and 6 from J, leaving 14 bases between them. The CDR3 contains 13 residues.

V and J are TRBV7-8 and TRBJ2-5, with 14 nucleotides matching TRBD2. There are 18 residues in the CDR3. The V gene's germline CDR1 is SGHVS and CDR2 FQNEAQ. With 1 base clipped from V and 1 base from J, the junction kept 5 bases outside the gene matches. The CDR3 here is CASSLGTSGGLLQETQYF. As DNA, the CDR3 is TGTGCCAGCAGCTTAGGGACTAGCGGGGGGCTCCTCCAAGAGACCCAGTACTTC.

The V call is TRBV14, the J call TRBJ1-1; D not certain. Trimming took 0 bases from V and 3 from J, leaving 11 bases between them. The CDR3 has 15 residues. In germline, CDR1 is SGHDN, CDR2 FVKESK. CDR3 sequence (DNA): TGTGCCAGCAGCCAAGATTACCCAGAATACACTGAAGCTTTCTTT. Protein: CASSQDYPEYTEAFF. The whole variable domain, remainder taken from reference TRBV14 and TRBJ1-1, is EAGVTQFPSHSVIEKGQTVTLRCDPISGHDNLYWYRRVMGKEIKFLLHFVKESKQDESGMPNNRFLAERTGGTYSTLKVQPAELEDSGVYFCASSQDYPEYTEAFFGQGTRLTVV.

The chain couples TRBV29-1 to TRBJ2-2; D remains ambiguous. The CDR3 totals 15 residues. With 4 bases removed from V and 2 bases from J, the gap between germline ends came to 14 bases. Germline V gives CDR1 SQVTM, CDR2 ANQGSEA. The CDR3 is CSVVDREGNTGELFF. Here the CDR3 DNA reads TGCAGCGTTGTAGATAGGGAAGGAAACACCGGGGAGCTGTTTTTT.

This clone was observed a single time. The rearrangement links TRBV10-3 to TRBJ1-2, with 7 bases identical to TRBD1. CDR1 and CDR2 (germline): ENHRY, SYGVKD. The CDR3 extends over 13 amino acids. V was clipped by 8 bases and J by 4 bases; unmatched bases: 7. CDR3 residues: CAIDAGTAYGYTF. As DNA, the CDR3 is TGTGCCATCGACGCCGGGACAGCCTATGGCTACACCTTC.

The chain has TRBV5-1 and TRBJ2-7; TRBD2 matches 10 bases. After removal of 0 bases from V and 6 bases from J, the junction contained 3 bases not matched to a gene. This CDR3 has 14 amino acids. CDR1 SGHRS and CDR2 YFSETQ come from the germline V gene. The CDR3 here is CASSLVIAGGEQYF. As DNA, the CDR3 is TGCGCCAGCAGCTTGGTGATAGCGGGAGGCGAGCAGTACTTC.

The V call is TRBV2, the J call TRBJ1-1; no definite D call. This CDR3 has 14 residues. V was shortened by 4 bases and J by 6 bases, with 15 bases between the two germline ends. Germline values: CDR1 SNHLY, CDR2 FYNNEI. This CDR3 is CASSGQMRYPEAFF. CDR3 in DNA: TGTGCCAGCAGTGGTCAGATGAGGTACCCTGAAGCTTTCTTT.

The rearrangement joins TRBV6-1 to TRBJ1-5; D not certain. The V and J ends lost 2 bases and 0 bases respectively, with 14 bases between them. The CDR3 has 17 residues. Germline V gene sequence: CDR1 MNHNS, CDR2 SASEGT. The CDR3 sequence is CASSESFVRNSNQPQHF. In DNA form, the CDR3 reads TGTGCCAGCAGTGAATCTTTTGTAAGAAATAGCAATCAGCCCCAGCATTTT.

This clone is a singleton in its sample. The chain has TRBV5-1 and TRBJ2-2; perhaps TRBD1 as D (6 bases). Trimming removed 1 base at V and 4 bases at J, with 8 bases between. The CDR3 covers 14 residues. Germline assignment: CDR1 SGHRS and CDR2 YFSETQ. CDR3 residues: CASSLTGITGELFF. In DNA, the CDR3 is TGCGCCAGCAGCTTGACAGGGATCACCGGGGAGCTGTTTTTT.

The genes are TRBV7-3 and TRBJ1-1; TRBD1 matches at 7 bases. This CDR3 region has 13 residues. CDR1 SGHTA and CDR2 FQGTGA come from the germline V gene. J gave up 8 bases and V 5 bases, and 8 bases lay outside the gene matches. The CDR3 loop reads CASSPTGVLEAFF. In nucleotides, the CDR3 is TGTGCCAGCAGCCCTACAGGGGTATTGGAAGCTTTCTTT.

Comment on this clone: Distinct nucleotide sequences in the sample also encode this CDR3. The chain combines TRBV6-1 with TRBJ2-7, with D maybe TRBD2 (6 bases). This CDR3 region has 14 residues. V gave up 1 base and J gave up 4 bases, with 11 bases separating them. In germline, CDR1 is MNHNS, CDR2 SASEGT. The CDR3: CASSEGLAGYEQYF. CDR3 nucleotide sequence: TGTGCCAGCAGTGAAGGACTGGCGGGGTACGAGCAGTACTTC.

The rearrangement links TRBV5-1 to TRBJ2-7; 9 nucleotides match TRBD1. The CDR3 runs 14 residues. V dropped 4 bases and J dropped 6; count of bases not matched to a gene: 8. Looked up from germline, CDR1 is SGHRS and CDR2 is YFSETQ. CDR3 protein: CASSRTGDGFEQYF. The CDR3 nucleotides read TGCGCCAGCAGCAGGACAGGGGATGGGTTCGAGCAGTACTTC.

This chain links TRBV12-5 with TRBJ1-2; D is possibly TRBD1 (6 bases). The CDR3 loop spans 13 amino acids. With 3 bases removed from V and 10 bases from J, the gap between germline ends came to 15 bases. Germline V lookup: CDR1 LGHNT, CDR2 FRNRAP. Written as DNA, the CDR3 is TGTGCTAGTGGTTTTGAACAGGGACCACCCTACACCTTC. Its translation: CASGFEQGPPYTF.

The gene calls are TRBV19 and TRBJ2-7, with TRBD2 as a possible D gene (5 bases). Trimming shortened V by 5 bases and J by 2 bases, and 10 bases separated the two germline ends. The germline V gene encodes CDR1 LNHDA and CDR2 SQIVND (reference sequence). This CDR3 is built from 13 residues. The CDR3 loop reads CASSEPGTYEQYF. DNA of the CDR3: TGTGCCAGTAGTGAACCGGGAACCTACGAGCAGTACTTC.

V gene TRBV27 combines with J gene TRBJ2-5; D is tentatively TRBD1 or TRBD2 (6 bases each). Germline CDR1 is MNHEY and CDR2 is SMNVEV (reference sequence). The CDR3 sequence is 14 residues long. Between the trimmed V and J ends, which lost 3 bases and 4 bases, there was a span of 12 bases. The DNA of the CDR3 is TGTGCCAGCAGTTTCTCGGGGGCGGGAGAGACCCAGTACTTC. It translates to CASSFSGAGETQYF.

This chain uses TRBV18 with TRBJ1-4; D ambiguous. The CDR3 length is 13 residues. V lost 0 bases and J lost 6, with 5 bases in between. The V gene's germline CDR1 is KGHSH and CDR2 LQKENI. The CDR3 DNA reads TGTGCCAGCTCACCACCGCTTTATGAAAAACTGTTTTTT. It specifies CASSPPLYEKLFF.

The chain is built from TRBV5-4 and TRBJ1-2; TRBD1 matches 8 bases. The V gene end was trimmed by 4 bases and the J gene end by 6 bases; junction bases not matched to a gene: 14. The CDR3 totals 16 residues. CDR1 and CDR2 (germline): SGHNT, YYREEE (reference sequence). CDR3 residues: CASSHPDRAKEDGYTF. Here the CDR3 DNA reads TGTGCCAGCAGCCATCCGGACAGGGCTAAGGAGGATGGCTACACCTTC.

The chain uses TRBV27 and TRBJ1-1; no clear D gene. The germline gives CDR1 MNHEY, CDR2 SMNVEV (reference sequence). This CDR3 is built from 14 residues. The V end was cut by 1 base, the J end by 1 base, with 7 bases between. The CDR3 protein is CASSLFGKNTEAFF. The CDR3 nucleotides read TGTGCCAGCAGTTTATTTGGGAAGAACACTGAAGCTTTCTTT.

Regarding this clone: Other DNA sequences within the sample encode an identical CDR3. The CDR3 loop reads CASSLGSGELFF. In DNA form, the CDR3 reads TGTGCCAGCAGCTTGGGCTCCGGGGAGCTGTTTTTT. The genes are TRBV5-6 and TRBJ2-2; no clear D. V was cut by 0 bases and J by 6 bases, with 3 bases left in between. The CDR3 is 12 residues long. Germline V gene lookup returns CDR1 SGHDT and CDR2 YYEEEE.

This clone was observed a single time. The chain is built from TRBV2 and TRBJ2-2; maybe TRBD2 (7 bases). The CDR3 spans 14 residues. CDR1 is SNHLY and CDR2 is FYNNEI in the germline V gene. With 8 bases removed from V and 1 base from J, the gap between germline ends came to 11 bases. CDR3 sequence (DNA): TGTGCCAGCGGGGGGGCGCAGAACACCGGGGAGCTGTTTTTT. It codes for CASGGAQNTGELFF.

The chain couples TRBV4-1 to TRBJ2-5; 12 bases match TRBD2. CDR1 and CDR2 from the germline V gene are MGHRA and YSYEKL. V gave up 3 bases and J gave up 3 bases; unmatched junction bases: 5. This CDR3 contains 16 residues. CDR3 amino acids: CASSQTSGRIEETQYF. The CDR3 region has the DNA TGCGCCAGCAGCCAGACTAGCGGGAGAATTGAAGAGACCCAGTACTTC.

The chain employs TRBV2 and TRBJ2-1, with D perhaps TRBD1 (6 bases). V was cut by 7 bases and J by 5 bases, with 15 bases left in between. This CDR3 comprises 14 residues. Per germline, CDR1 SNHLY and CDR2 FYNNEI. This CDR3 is CASNYEGVHNEQFF. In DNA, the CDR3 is TGTGCCAGCAATTATGAGGGGGTCCACAATGAGCAGTTCTTC.

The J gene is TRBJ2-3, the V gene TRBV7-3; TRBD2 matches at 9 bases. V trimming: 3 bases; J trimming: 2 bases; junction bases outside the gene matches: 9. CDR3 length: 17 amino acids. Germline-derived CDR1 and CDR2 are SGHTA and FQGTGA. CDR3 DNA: TGTGCCAGCAGCTTGCGGGAGGTAGCGGGAGACACAGATACGCAGTATTTT. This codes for CASSLREVAGDTDTQYF.

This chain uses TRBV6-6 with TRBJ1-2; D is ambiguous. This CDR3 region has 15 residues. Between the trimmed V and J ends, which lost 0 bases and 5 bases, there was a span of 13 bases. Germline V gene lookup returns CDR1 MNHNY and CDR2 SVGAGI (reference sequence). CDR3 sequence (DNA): TGTGCCAGCAGTTACTCGTCTGAGGATTTTTATGGCTACACCTTC. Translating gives CASSYSSEDFYGYTF.

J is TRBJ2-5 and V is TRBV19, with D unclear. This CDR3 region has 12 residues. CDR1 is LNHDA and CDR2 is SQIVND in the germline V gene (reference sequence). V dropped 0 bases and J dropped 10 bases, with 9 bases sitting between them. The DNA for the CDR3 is TGTGCCAGTAGTATAGATAATGGGATCCAGTACTTC. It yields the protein CASSIDNGIQYF.

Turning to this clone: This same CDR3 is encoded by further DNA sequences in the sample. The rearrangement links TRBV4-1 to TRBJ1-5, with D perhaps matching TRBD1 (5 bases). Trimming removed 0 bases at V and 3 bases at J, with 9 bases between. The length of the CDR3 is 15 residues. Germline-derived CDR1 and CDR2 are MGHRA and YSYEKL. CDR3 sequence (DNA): TGCGCCAGCAGCCAAGAGGGGGTCATCAATCAGCCCCAGCATTTT. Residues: CASSQEGVINQPQHF.